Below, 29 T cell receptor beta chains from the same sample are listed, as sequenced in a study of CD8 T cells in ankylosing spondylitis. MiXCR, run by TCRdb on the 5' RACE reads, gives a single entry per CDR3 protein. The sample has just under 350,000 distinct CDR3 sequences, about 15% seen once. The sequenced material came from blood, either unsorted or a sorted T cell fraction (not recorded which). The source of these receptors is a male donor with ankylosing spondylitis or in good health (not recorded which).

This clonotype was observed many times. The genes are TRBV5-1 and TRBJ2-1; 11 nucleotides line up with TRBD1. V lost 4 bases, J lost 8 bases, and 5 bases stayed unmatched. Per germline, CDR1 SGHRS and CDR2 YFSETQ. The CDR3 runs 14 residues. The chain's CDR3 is CASSLPGQGDEQFF. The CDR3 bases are TGCGCCAGCAGCCTCCCGGGACAGGGGGATGAGCAGTTCTTC.

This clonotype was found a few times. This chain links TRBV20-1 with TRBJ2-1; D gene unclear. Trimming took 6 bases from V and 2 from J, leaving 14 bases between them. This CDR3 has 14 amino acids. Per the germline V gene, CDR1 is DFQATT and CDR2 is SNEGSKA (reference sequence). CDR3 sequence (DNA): TGCAGTGCCCGAGATCCAGATCCCTACAATGAGCAGTTCTTC. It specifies CSARDPDPYNEQFF.

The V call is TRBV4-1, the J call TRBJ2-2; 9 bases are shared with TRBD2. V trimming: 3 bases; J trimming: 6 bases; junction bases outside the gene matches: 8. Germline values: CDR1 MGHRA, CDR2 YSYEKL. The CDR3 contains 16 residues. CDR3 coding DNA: TGCGCCAGCAGCCACCCCCGGCGGGGGGGCTCCGGGGAGCTGTTTTTT. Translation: CASSHPRRGGSGELFF.

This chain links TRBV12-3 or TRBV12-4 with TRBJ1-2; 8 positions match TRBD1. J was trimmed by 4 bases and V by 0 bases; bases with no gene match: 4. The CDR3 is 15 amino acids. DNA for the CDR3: TGTGCCAGCAGTTTAGCCGACAGGGGAGGCTATGGCTACACCTTC. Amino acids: CASSLADRGGYGYTF.

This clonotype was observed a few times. The CDR3 region has the DNA TGCGCCAGCAGCCTCCACCGCACGGTCCAAGCGGACACTGAAGCTTTCTTT. It codes for CASSLHRTVQADTEAFF. V gene TRBV4-1 combines with J gene TRBJ1-1; D is uncertain. The CDR3 is 17 residues long. The germline V gene encodes CDR1 MGHRA and CDR2 YSYEKL. V was trimmed by 4 bases and J by 3 bases, leaving 21 bases between them.

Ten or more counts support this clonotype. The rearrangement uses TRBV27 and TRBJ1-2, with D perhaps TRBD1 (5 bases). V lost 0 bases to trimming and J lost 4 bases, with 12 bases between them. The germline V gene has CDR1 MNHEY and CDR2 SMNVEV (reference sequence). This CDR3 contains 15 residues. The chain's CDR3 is CASSLSDNGPYGYTF. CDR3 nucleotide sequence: TGTGCCAGCAGTTTATCGGACAATGGTCCCTATGGCTACACCTTC.

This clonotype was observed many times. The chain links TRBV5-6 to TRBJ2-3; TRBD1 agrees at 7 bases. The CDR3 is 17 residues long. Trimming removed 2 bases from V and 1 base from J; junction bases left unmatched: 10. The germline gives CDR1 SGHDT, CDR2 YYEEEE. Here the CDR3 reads CASSLGEGAMGTDTQYF. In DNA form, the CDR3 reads TGTGCCAGCAGCTTAGGTGAGGGGGCGATGGGCACAGATACGCAGTATTTT.

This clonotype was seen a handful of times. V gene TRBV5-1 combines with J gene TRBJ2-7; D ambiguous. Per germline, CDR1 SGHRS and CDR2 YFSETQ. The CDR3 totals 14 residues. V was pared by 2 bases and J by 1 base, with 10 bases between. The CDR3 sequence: CASSFLKESYEQYF. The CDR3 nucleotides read TGCGCCAGCAGCTTTCTGAAGGAGTCCTACGAGCAGTACTTC.

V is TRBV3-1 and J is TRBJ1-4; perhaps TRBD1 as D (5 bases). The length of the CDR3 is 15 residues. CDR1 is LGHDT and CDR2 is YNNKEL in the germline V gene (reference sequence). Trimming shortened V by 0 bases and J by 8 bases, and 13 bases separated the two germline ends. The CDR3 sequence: CASSQDPGGYEKLFF. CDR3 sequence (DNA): TGTGCCAGCAGCCAAGATCCCGGGGGGTACGAAAAACTGTTTTTT.

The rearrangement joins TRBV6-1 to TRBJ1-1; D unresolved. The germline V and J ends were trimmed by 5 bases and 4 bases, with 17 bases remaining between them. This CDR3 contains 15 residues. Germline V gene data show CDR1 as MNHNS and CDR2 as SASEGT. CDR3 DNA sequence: TGTGCCAGCAGTACCCGGGGAGGCTGGGTCACTGAAGCTTTCTTT. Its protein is CASSTRGGWVTEAFF.

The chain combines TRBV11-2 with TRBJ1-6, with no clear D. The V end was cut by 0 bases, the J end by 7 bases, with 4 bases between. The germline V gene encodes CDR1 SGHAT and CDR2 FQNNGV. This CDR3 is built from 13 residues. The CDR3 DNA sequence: TGTGCCAGCAGCTTAGACCAGAATTCACCCCTCCACTTT. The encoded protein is CASSLDQNSPLHF.

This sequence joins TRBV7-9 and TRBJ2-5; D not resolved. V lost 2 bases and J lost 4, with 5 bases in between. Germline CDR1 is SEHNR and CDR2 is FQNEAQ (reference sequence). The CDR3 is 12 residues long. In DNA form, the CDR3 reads TGTGCCAGCAGCTTACATATAGAGACCCAGTACTTC. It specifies CASSLHIETQYF.

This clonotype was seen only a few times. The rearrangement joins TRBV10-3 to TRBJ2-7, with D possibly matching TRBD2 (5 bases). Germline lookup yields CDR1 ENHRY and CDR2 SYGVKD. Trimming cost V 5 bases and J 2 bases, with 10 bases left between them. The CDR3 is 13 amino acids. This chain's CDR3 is CAISSRGTYEQYF. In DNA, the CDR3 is TGTGCCATCAGTTCTAGAGGGACCTACGAGCAGTACTTC.

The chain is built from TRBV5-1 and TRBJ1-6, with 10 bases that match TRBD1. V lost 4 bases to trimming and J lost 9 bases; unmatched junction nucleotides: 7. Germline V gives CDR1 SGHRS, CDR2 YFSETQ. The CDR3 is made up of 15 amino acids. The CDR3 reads CASSPGTGEGSPLHF. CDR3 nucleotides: TGCGCCAGCAGCCCGGGGACAGGGGAAGGTTCACCCCTCCACTTT.

The CDR3 loop reads CAWARDTVSYEQYF. The CDR3 nucleotides are TGTGCCTGGGCTAGGGACACAGTCTCCTACGAGCAGTACTTC. The V gene is TRBV30, the J gene TRBJ2-7; D might be TRBD1 (6 bases). This CDR3 is 14 amino acids long. V was clipped by 5 bases and J by 0 bases, with 14 bases between them. Germline loops: CDR1 GTSNPN, CDR2 SVGIG (reference sequence). Looking up the rest from reference TRBV30 and TRBJ2-7 gives the full variable domain: SQTIHQWPATLVQPVGSPLSLECTVEGTSNPNLYWYRQAAGRGLQLLFYSVGIGQISSEVPQNLSASRPQDRQFILSSKKLLLSDSGFYLCAWARDTVSYEQYFGPGTRLTVT.

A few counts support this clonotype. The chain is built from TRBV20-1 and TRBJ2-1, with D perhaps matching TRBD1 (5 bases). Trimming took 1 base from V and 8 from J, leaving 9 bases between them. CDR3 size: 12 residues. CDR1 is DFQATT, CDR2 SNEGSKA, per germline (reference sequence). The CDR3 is CSARGGAYEQFF. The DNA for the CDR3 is TGCAGTGCTAGAGGGGGCGCCTATGAGCAGTTCTTC.

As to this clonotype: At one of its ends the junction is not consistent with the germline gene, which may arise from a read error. CDR3 protein: CASSLVNDGYTF. The CDR3 DNA is TGTGCCAGCAGCCTGGTTAACGATGGCTACACCTTC. The V and J genes are TRBV3-1 and TRBJ1-2; D is ambiguous. CDR1 is LGHDT, CDR2 YNNKEL, per germline (reference sequence). The CDR3 totals 12 residues.

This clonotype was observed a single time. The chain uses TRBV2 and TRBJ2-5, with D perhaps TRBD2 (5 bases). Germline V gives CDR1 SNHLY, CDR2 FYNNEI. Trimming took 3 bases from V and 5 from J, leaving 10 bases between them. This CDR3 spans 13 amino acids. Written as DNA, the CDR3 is TGTGCCAGCAGTGAGGTGACGGGGGAGACCCAGTACTTC. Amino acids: CASSEVTGETQYF. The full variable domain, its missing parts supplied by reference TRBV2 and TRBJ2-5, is EPEVTQTPSHQVTQMGQEVILRCVPISNHLYFYWYRQILGQKVEFLVSFYNNEISEKSEIFDDQFSVERPDGSNFTLKIRSTKLEDSAMYFCASSEVTGETQYFGPGTRLLVL.

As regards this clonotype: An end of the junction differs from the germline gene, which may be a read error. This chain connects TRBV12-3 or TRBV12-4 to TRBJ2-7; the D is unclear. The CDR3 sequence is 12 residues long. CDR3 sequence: CASSSAPGLEAF. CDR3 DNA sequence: TGTGCCAGCAGCAGCGCTCCGGGTCTCGAGGCGTTC.

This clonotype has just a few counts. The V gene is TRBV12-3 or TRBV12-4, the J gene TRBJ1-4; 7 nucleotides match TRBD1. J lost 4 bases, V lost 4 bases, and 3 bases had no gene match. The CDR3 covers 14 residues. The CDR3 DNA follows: TGTGCCAGCAGTTCCCACAGGGGTAATGAAAAACTGTTTTTT. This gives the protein CASSSHRGNEKLFF.

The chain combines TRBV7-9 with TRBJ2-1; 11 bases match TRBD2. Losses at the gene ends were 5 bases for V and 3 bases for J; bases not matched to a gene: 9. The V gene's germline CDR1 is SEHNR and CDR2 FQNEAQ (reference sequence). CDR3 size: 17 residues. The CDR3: CASSPLTSGTFYNEQFF. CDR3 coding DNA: TGTGCCAGCAGCCCTCTGACTAGCGGGACTTTCTACAATGAGCAGTTCTTC.

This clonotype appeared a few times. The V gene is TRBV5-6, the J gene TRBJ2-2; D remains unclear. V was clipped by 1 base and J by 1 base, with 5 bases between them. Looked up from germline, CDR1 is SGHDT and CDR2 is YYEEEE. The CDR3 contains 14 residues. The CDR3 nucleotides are TGTGCCAGCAGCTTGCAACAGAACACCGGGGAGCTGTTTTTT. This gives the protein CASSLQQNTGELFF.

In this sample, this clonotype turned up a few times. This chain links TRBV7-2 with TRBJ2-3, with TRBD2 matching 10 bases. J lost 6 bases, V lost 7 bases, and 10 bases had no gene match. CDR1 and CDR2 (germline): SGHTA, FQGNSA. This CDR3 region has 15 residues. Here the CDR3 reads CASTPQAGGPDTQYF. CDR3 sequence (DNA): TGTGCCAGCACCCCACAAGCGGGGGGGCCGGATACGCAGTATTTT.

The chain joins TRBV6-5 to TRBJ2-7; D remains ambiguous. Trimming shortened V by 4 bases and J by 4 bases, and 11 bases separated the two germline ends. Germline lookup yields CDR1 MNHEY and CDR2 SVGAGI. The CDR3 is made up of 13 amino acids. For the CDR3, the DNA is TGTGCCAGCAGTTCCTCACCTGGTTACGAGCAGTACTTC. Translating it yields CASSSSPGYEQYF.

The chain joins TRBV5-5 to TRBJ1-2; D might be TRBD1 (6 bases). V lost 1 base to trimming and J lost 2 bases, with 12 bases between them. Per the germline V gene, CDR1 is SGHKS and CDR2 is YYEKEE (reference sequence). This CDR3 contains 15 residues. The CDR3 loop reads CASSLSGGQNYGYTF. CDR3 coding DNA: TGTGCCAGCAGCTTGTCTGGGGGCCAGAACTATGGCTACACCTTC.

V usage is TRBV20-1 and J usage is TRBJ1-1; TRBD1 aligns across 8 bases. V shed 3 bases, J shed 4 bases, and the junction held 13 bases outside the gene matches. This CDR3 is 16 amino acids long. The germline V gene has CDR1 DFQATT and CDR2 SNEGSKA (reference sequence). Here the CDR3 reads CSASMSGGAYITEAFF. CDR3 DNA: TGCAGTGCTAGTATGTCAGGGGGCGCGTATATCACTGAAGCTTTCTTT.

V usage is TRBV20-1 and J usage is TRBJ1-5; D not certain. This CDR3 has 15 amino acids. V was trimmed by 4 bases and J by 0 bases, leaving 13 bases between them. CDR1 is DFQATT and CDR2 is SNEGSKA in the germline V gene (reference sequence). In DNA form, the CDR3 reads TGCAGTGCTACCCGGGCCCTGGATAGCAATCAGCCCCAGCATTTT. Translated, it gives CSATRALDSNQPQHF.

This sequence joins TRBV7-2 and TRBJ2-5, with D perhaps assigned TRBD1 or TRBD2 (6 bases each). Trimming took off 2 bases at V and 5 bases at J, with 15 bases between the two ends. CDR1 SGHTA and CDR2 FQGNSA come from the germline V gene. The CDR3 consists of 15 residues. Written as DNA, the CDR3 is TGTGCCAGCAGCTTATATGGGGGCGCGGGGGAGACCCAGTACTTC. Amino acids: CASSLYGGAGETQYF. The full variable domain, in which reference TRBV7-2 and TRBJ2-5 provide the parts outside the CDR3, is GAGVSQSPSNKVTEKGKDVELRCDPISGHTALYWYRQSLGQGLEFLIYFQGNSAPDKSGLPSDRFSAERTGGSVSTLTIQRTQQEDSAVYLCASSLYGGAGETQYFGPGTRLLVL.

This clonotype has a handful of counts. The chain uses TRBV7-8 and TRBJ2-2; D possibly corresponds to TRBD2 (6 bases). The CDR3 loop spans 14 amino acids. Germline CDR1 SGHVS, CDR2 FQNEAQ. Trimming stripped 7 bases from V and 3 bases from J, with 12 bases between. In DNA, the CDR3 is TGTGCCAGCATCCTCGGGGGTTACACCGGGGAGCTGTTTTTT. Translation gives CASILGGYTGELFF.